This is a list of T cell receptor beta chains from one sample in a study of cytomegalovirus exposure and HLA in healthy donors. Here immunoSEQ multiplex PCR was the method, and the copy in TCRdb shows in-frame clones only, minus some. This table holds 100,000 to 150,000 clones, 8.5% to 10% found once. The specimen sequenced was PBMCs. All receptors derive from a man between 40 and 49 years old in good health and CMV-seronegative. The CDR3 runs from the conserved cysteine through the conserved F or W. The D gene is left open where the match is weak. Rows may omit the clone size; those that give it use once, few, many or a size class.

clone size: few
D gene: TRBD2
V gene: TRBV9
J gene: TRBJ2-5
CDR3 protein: CASSVGPSGSKWETQYF
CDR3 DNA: TGTGCCAGCAGCGTAGGTCCTAGCGGGAGTAAGTGGGAGACCCAGTACTTC

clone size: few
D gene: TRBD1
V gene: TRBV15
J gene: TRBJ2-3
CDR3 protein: CATSARASGGDTQYF
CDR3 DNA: TGTGCCACCAGCGCGCGGGCTTCAGGGGGAGATACGCAGTATTTT

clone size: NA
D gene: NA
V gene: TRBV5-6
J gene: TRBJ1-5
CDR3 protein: CASSLGPISHQPQHF
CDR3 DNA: TGTGCCAGCAGCTTGGGGCCGATTTCGCATCAGCCCCAGCATTTT

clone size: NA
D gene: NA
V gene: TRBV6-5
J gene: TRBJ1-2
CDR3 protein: CASALGGVANYGYTF
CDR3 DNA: TGTGCCAGCGCCTTGGGGGGAGTGGCCAACTATGGCTACACCTTC

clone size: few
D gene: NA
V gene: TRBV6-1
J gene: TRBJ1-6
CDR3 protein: CASSEFQGTLHF
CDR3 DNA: TGTGCCAGCAGTGAATTCCAGGGCACCCTCCACTTT

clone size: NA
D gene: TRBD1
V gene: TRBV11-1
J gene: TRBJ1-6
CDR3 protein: CASSWDSYSPLHF
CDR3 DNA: TGTGCCAGCAGCTGGGACAGTTATTCACCCCTCCACTTT

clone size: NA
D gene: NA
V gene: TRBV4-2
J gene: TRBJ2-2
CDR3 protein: CASSQVFEANTGELFF
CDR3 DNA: TGTGCCAGCAGCCAAGTCTTTGAGGCTAACACCGGGGAGCTGTTTTTT

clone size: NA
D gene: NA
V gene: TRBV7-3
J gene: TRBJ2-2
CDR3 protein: CASSPYTNTGELFF
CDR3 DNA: TGTGCCAGCAGCCCATACACGAACACCGGGGAGCTGTTTTTT

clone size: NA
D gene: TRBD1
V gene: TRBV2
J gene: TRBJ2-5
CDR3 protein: CASSNIQGAGETQYF
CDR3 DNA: TGTGCCAGCAGTAACATACAGGGGGCAGGAGAGACCCAGTACTTC

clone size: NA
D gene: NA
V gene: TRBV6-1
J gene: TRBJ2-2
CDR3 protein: CASSERQGTGELFF
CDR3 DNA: TGTGCCAGCAGTGAAAGGCAGGGCACCGGGGAGCTGTTTTTT

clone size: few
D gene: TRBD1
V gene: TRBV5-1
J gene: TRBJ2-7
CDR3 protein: CASSGPPGQLGHEQYF
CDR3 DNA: TGCGCCAGCAGCGGCCCTCCGGGACAGCTGGGCCACGAGCAGTACTTC

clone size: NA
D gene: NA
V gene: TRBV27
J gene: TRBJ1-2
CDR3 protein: CASSLQGADNYTF
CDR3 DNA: TGTGCCAGCAGTCTACAGGGTGCGGATAACTACACCTTC

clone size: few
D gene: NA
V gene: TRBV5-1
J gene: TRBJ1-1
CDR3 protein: CASSYLDVNTEAFF
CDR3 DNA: TGCGCCAGCAGCTACCTAGACGTGAACACTGAAGCTTTCTTT

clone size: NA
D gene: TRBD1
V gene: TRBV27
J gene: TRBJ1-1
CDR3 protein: CASVSPGTAFEAFF
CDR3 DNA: TGTGCCAGCGTTTCACCAGGGACAGCCTTTGAAGCTTTCTTT

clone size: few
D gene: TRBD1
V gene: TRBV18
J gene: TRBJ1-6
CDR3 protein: CASSPETGYNSPLHF
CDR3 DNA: TGTGCCAGCTCACCTGAGACAGGGTATAATTCACCCCTCCACTTT

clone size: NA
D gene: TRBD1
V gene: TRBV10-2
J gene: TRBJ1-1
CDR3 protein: CASSESTRQGAYTEAFF
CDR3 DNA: TGCGCCAGCAGTGAGTCGACCAGACAGGGGGCTTACACTGAAGCTTTCTTT

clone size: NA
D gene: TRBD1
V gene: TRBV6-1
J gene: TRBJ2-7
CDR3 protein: CASKVGQDSSYEQYF
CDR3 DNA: TGTGCCAGCAAAGTTGGACAGGACAGCTCCTACGAGCAGTACTTC

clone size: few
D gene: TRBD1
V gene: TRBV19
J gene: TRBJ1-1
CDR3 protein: CASTEIQGANTEAFF
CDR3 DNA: TGTGCCAGTACCGAGATTCAGGGGGCGAACACTGAAGCTTTCTTT

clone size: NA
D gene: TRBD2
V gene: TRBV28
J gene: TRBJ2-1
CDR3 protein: CASRPPGTSSYNEQFF
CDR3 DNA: TGTGCCAGCAGACCTCCCGGGACTAGCTCCTACAATGAGCAGTTCTTC

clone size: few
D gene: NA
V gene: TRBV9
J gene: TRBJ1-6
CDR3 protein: CASSLDNYNSPLHF
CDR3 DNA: TGTGCCAGCAGCCTGGACAACTATAATTCACCCCTCCACTTT

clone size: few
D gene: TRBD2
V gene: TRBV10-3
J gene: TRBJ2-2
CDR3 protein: CAITTGGSTGELFF
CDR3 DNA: TGTGCCATCACCACCGGGGGGTCCACCGGGGAGCTGTTTTTT

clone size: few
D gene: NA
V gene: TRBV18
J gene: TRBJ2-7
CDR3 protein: CASSPGSSGNYEQYF
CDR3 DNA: TGTGCCAGCTCACCAGGGTCCAGCGGCAACTACGAGCAGTACTTC